The 18 T cell receptor beta chains below were found in one sample sequenced in a study of T cells after yellow fever vaccination (dated by TCRdb to between 2018 and 2020). The treatment or condition label here, explained by the study, means: live attenuated yellow fever vaccine strain. The method behind the library was 5' RACE. Sequenced on an Illumina NovaSeq 6000. TCRdb reprocessing: public reads trimmed at Q25 with fastp, clones called with MiXCR, in-frame beta chains kept. Under each unique CDR3 protein, matching rows form one entry showing the most common genes and DNA. This sample is represented by 350,000 to 450,000 distinct CDR3 sequences; about 17% of them were singletons. The ten largest make up 15% to 20% of the sample. This material consisted of PBMCs, taken before the yellow fever booster vaccination. These receptors were collected from a man aged 18 to 30 who received the YFV17D yellow fever vaccine.

This clonotype came up a few times. This chain connects TRBV10-3 to TRBJ2-5; perhaps TRBD1 as D (5 bases). Trimming took 3 bases from V and 7 from J, leaving 9 bases between them. Germline lookup yields CDR1 ENHRY and CDR2 SYGVKD. The CDR3 extends over 12 amino acids. CDR3 sequence reads: CAISEGATTQYF. The CDR3 bases are TGTGCCATCAGTGAAGGGGCGACGACCCAGTACTTC.

In this sample, this clonotype turned up many times. V gene TRBV20-1 combines with J gene TRBJ1-1; the D gene is possibly TRBD1 (5 bases). Germline V lookup: CDR1 DFQATT, CDR2 SNEGSKA (reference sequence). Between the trimmed V and J ends, which lost 3 bases and 5 bases, there was a span of 13 bases. CDR3 length: 13 residues. The CDR3 DNA reads as TGCAGTGCTAGCCAGGGTAGTGCGACTGAAGCTTTCTTT. It codes for CSASQGSATEAFF.

The rearrangement joins TRBV3-1 to TRBJ2-5; D may be TRBD2 (5 bases). V lost 0 bases, J lost 0 bases, and 11 bases lay in between. CDR1 is LGHDT and CDR2 is YNNKEL in the germline V gene (reference sequence). This CDR3 spans 16 amino acids. The CDR3 region is CASSQDGERNQETQYF. The DNA of the CDR3 is TGTGCCAGCAGCCAAGATGGGGAGCGCAACCAAGAGACCCAGTACTTC.

This clonotype has a handful of counts. V is TRBV27 and J is TRBJ2-7; 9 positions agree with TRBD1. J lost 2 bases, V lost 1 base, and 3 bases had no gene match. CDR1 and CDR2 (germline): MNHEY, SMNVEV (reference sequence). This CDR3 region has 15 residues. For the CDR3, the DNA is TGTGCCAGCAGTTTATATGGGACAGGGACCTACGAGCAGTACTTC. Residues: CASSLYGTGTYEQYF.

This clonotype was found once. The V and J genes are TRBV7-9 and TRBJ1-5; possible D gene TRBD1, 6 bases. Between the trimmed V and J ends, which lost 1 base and 9 bases, there was a span of 19 bases. This CDR3 region has 16 residues. In germline, CDR1 is SEHNR, CDR2 FQNEAQ (reference sequence). CDR3 in amino acids: CASSLESGGGPGPQHF. Written as DNA, the CDR3 is TGTGCCAGCAGCTTAGAGTCCGGGGGCGGCCCGGGGCCCCAGCATTTT.

This clonotype showed up just a few times. V gene TRBV12-3 or TRBV12-4 combines with J gene TRBJ2-7, with D unresolved. V was clipped by 0 bases and J by 6 bases, with 6 bases between them. This CDR3 has 12 amino acids. CDR3 sequence reads: CASSLASGEQYF. The CDR3 nucleotides read TGTGCCAGCAGTTTAGCCTCTGGCGAGCAGTACTTC.

The V call is TRBV20-1, the J call TRBJ2-3; the D gene could be TRBD1 or TRBD2 (5 bases each). Trimming removed 5 bases from V and 3 bases from J, with 12 bases in between. CDR3 length equals 13 residues. Per the germline V gene, CDR1 is DFQATT and CDR2 is SNEGSKA (reference sequence). The CDR3 region is CSAGGPGTDTQYF. CDR3 bases: TGCAGTGCTGGGGGACCGGGGACAGATACGCAGTATTTT.

This clonotype was recorded a few times. The CDR3 coding sequence is TGTGCCAGCAGTCGACGATTAACAGATACGCAGTATTTT. Protein: CASSRRLTDTQYF. The chain carries TRBV9 and TRBJ2-3; D gene uncertain. Looked up from germline, CDR1 is SGDLS and CDR2 is YYNGEE. V shed 5 bases and J shed 3 bases, with 10 bases lying between them. CDR3 length equals 13 residues. Full variable domain (missing parts from reference TRBV9 and TRBJ2-3): DSGVTQTPKHLITATGQRVTLRCSPRSGDLSVYWYQQSLDQGLQFLIQYYNGEERAKGNILERFSAQQFPDLHSELNLSSLELGDSALYFCASSRRLTDTQYFGPGTRLTVL.

This clonotype came up a few times. J is TRBJ2-5 and V is TRBV28; possibly TRBD2 for D (7 bases). Trimming took off 8 bases at V and 2 bases at J, with 18 bases between the two ends. The V gene's germline CDR1 is MDHEN and CDR2 SYDVKM. The CDR3 loop spans 15 amino acids. The CDR3 DNA reads as TGTGCCAGCCTCCAGGGGCCTAGCGGACAAGAGACCCAGTACTTC. It specifies CASLQGPSGQETQYF. The variable domain in full, completed from reference TRBV28 and TRBJ2-5, reads DVKVTQSSRYLVKRTGEKVFLECVQDMDHENMFWYRQDPGLGLRLIYFSYDVKMKEKGDIPEGYSVSREKKERFSLILESASTNQTSMYLCASLQGPSGQETQYFGPGTRLLVL.

This clonotype was observed a handful of times. The chain employs TRBV7-2 and TRBJ2-3, with 8 bases lining up with TRBD2. The CDR3 contains 17 residues. V dropped 0 bases and J dropped 3; count of bases not matched to a gene: 8. Germline V gene sequence: CDR1 SGHTA, CDR2 FQGNSA. In DNA, the CDR3 is TGTGCCAGCAGCTTAGCGGTTAACGGGGGGGCGACAGATACGCAGTATTTT. This codes for CASSLAVNGGATDTQYF.

This clonotype was observed a few times. The gene calls are TRBV3-1 and TRBJ2-4; tentatively, D is TRBD2 (6 bases). Germline V lookup: CDR1 LGHDT, CDR2 YNNKEL (reference sequence). This CDR3 is built from 16 residues. The ends were cut back, 4 bases at V and 3 bases at J, with 16 bases in the middle. CDR3 sequence: CASSPYRLRGKNIQYF. The CDR3 DNA reads as TGTGCCAGCAGCCCCTACCGTCTGCGGGGCAAAAACATTCAGTACTTC. The full variable domain, rest sourced from reference TRBV3-1 and TRBJ2-4, is DTAVSQTPKYLVTQMGNDKSIKCEQNLGHDTMYWYKQDSKKFLKIMFSYNNKELIINETVPNRFSPKSPDKAHLNLHINSLELGDSAVYFCASSPYRLRGKNIQYFGAGTRLSVL.

There are a few counts of this clonotype. The chain couples TRBV28 to TRBJ1-6, with D possibly being TRBD1 (6 bases). V gave up 2 bases and J gave up 10 bases, with 15 bases separating them. From germline, CDR1 is MDHEN and CDR2 SYDVKM. This CDR3 is built from 15 residues. CDR3 protein: CASSLRMDRASPLHF. In nucleotides, the CDR3 is TGTGCCAGCAGTTTAAGGATGGACAGAGCCTCACCCCTCCACTTT.

This clonotype was observed once. The J gene is TRBJ2-5, the V gene TRBV7-9; either TRBD1 or TRBD2 may fit D (5 bases each). With 1 base removed from V and 3 bases from J, the gap between germline ends came to 15 bases. CDR3 length: 16 residues. Germline V gene lookup returns CDR1 SEHNR and CDR2 FQNEAQ (reference sequence). CDR3 sequence reads: CASSLGVGGGEETQYF. In DNA, the CDR3 is TGTGCCAGCAGCTTAGGAGTTGGGGGTGGTGAAGAGACCCAGTACTTC.

The chain employs TRBV12-3 or TRBV12-4 and TRBJ1-1; D is unresolved. The V end lost 8 bases, the J end lost 1 base, and 11 bases lay between the germline ends. CDR3 size: 13 residues. Here the CDR3 reads CASHLNGNTEAFF. In nucleotides, the CDR3 is TGTGCCAGCCATCTCAACGGGAACACTGAAGCTTTCTTT.

V gene TRBV7-8 combines with J gene TRBJ1-1, with 7 bases fitting TRBD1. Germline CDR1 is SGHVS and CDR2 is FQNEAQ. Trimming cost V 1 base and J 1 base; bases outside gene matches: 9. The CDR3 has 17 amino acids. The CDR3 spells CASSLVAGGDSNTEAFF. CDR3 bases: TGTGCCAGCAGCTTAGTGGCAGGGGGTGATTCGAACACTGAAGCTTTCTTT.

This clonotype turned up a few times. V gene TRBV4-1 combines with J gene TRBJ2-7, with a weak D call TRBD1 (5 bases). Trimming shortened V by 4 bases and J by 9 bases, and 19 bases separated the two germline ends. Germline-derived CDR1 and CDR2 are MGHRA and YSYEKL. The CDR3 spans 14 residues. CDR3 sequence: CASSLLGAATRQYF. CDR3 DNA: TGCGCCAGCAGCCTCCTTGGGGCAGCTACGAGGCAGTACTTC.

This clonotype came up once. The chain carries TRBV4-3 and TRBJ1-5, with no clear D. V shed 0 bases and J shed 7 bases, with 13 bases lying between them. The CDR3 has 15 amino acids. Germline-derived CDR1 and CDR2 are LGHNA and YSLEER. Written as DNA, the CDR3 is TGCGCCAGCAGCCAAGATTTGAGGGTTGGACAGCCCCAGCATTTT. It translates to CASSQDLRVGQPQHF.

This clonotype was observed a few times. The chain links TRBV19 to TRBJ2-5, with TRBD2 identical over 8 bases. CDR1 LNHDA and CDR2 SQIVND come from the germline V gene (reference sequence). This CDR3 spans 15 amino acids. Trimming cost V 6 bases and J 2 bases; bases outside gene matches: 8. The CDR3 here is CASSLVSGGQETQYF. The CDR3 bases are TGTGCCAGTAGCCTCGTCAGCGGGGGACAAGAGACCCAGTACTTC.